The rows below give T cell receptor beta chains drawn from one sample of a study of cytomegalovirus exposure and HLA in healthy donors. Produced via immunoSEQ multiplex PCR; TCRdb's table is partial and in-frame only. The sample yields 150,000 or so clones, roughly 80% seen once. Sample: PBMCs. These receptors all stem from a woman in her forties in good health and CMV-seropositive. The CDR3 runs from the conserved cysteine through the conserved F or W. The D gene is left open where the match is weak. Clone size is not always given. Where it is, it says once, few, many or a class for expanded clones.

>TRBJ1-5|NA|TRBV28|NA
TGTGCCAGCAGGGATCAGGGGTACGGCAATCAGCCCCAGCATTTT
CASRDQGYGNQPQHF
>TRBJ2-7|NA|TRBV5-4|NA
TGTGCCAGCAGCCCGGACTTCTACTCCTACGAGCAGTACTTC
CASSPDFYSYEQYF
>TRBJ2-1|TRBD1|TRBV6-5|NA
TGTGCCAGCACCGGACAGGTGTACAATGAGCAGTTCTTC
CASTGQVYNEQFF
>TRBJ1-2|TRBD1|TRBV4-1|NA
TGCGCCAGCAGCCAAAGCCCCACTCAGCACAGGGGCGGCTATGGCTACACCTTC
CASSQSPTQHRGGYGYTF
>TRBJ2-7|NA|TRBV15|few
TGTGCCACCAGCTCAATTCAGGGCTACGAGCAGTACTTC
CATSSIQGYEQYF
>TRBJ2-7|NA|TRBV20-1|once
TGCAGTGCTAGTTTCCGCGAGCAGTACTTC
CSASFREQYF
>TRBJ1-5|TRBD1|TRBV19|NA
TGTGCCAGTAGTAGGGACAGTGGTCAGCCCCAGCATTTT
CASSRDSGQPQHF
>TRBJ2-2|NA|TRBV28|NA
TGTGCCAGCAGCAAGCTGAACACCGGGGAGCTGTTTTTT
CASSKLNTGELFF
>TRBJ2-7|TRBD1|TRBV14|NA
TGTGCCAGCAGCCTTCCGGGACAGGGGGCATACGAGCAGTACTTC
CASSLPGQGAYEQYF
>TRBJ2-7|TRBD1|TRBV29-1|few
TGCAGCGTCACCCAAGGACAGGGAAGCGACGAGCAGTACTTC
CSVTQGQGSDEQYF
>TRBJ2-6|NA|TRBV30|few
TGTGCCTGGAGTGTACGACAGGCCCTATCTTTC
CAWSVRQALSF
>TRBJ1-2|TRBD1|TRBV6-5|NA
TGTGCCAGCAAGGTCCAGGGGGCCTCTAACTATGGCTACACCTTC
CASKVQGASNYGYTF
>TRBJ2-7|NA|TRBV4-2|NA
TGTGCCAGCAGCCTGGGAGCGGCCAGCTCCTACGAGCAGTACTTC
CASSLGAASSYEQYF
>TRBJ2-1|NA|TRBV4-1|NA
TGCGCCAGCAGCCAAGACCTTGGGAGTGTTCGGTTCTTC
CASSQDLGSVRFF
>TRBJ1-1|NA|TRBV7-9|NA
TGTGCCAGCAGCCTAGAAGCGAACACTGAAGCTTTCTTT
CASSLEANTEAFF
>TRBJ2-3|NA|TRBV5-4|NA
TGTGCCAGCAGCTTATATGGAGGACCTAGCACAGATACGCAGTATTTT
CASSLYGGPSTDTQYF
>TRBJ1-2|NA|TRBV5-1|NA
TGCGCCAGCAGCCCACGGACGGAGGAGATAGGCTACACCTTC
CASSPRTEEIGYTF
>TRBJ2-7|TRBD1|TRBV5-1|NA
TGCGCCAGCAGCTTGGCCGTTCAAGGACAGGGATTATCCTACGAGCAGTACTTC
CASSLAVQGQGLSYEQYF
>TRBJ2-7|NA|TRBV7-2|NA
TGTGCCAGCAGCTTAAGCGGGCGCTACGAGCAGTACTTC
CASSLSGRYEQYF
>TRBJ2-3|NA|TRBV28|few
TGTGCCAGTACAAGGGGGTTTAGCACAGATACGCAGTATTTT
CASTRGFSTDTQYF
>TRBJ1-2|NA|TRBV29-1|NA
TGCAGCGTTGAACGGGGGGTTGGCAGGGTAGGTGGCTACACCTTC
CSVERGVGRVGGYTF
>TRBJ2-5|TRBD1|TRBV6-1|NA
TGTGCCAGCAGTGAAGGGACAGGGATCCTAGAGACCCAGTACTTC
CASSEGTGILETQYF
>TRBJ2-5|TRBD1|TRBV2|NA
TGTGCCAGCAGTGAGATGGGACAGGTAACCGAGACCCAGTACTTC
CASSEMGQVTETQYF
>TRBJ2-3|TRBD2|TRBV28|NA
TGTGCCAGCAGTTTATGGGGAACTAGCGGGAGAGATACGCAGTATTTT
CASSLWGTSGRDTQYF
>TRBJ2-7|TRBD1|TRBV28|NA
TGTGCCAGCAGAGGGTGGGACAGCCGCCAGCAGTACTTC
CASRGWDSRQQYF
>TRBJ1-2|TRBD1|TRBV6-6|NA
TGTGCCAGCAGTCGGACAGGGGGCTCTGCTAACTATGGCTACACCTTC
CASSRTGGSANYGYTF
>TRBJ1-4|TRBD1|TRBV28|NA
TGTGCCAGCAGCCTCTGGGGGACAGGGGGTTCTAATGAAAAACTGTTTTTT
CASSLWGTGGSNEKLFF
>TRBJ2-2|TRBD1|TRBV9|NA
TGTGCCAGCAGCGTAGTGGGGACAGGGGGGATTGCCGGGGAGCTGTTTTTT
CASSVVGTGGIAGELFF
>TRBJ2-2|TRBD2|TRBV4-1|NA
TGCGCCAGCAGCCAAGGGACGGGAGGATATTCCGGGGAGCTGTTTTTT
CASSQGTGGYSGELFF
>TRBJ1-2|TRBD1|TRBV4-2|few
TGTGCCAGCAGCTTAGACGGGACAGGGGGCGCGGATGGCTACACCTTC
CASSLDGTGGADGYTF
>TRBJ2-1|TRBD2|TRBV4-3|few
TGCGCCAGCAGCCAAGCGGGAGGGCCTTTCGATGAGCAGTTCTTC
CASSQAGGPFDEQFF
>TRBJ2-5|TRBD2|TRBV5-4|NA
TGTGCCAGCAGCCCGTACGGGGGGGAGACCCAGTACTTC
CASSPYGGETQYF
>TRBJ2-2|TRBD1|TRBV27|NA
TGTGCCAGCAGCGCCGGGGGGGACAGGGGAAGCGGGGAGCTGTTTTTT
CASSAGGDRGSGELFF
>TRBJ2-5|NA|TRBV18|NA
TGTGCCAGCTCACCACGGGCCCAAGAGACCCAGTACTTC
CASSPRAQETQYF
>TRBJ2-3|NA|TRBV5-4|NA
TGTGCCAGCAGCTTGGGGTATAGCGCAGATACGCAGTATTTT
CASSLGYSADTQYF
>TRBJ2-2|NA|TRBV5-4|NA
TGTGCCAGCAGCTTGGTCGGGAGTAACACCGGGGAGCTGTTTTTT
CASSLVGSNTGELFF
>TRBJ1-6|TRBD1|TRBV7-9|once
TGTGCCAGCAGCCCGAGCAGGACAGGAGTTTCACCCCTCCACTTT
CASSPSRTGVSPLHF
>TRBJ1-2|TRBD1|TRBV7-3|NA
TGTGCCAGCAGCTCAGACAGGGGGATCGCTGGCTACACCTTC
CASSSDRGIAGYTF
>TRBJ1-3|TRBD1|TRBV6-5|once
TGTGCCAGCAGGCCACAGGGGGCTTCTGGAAACACCATATATTTT
CASRPQGASGNTIYF
>TRBJ2-7|NA|TRBV7-9|few
TGTTCCATCCTCCTGGGGGGTGAGCAGTACTTC
CSILLGGEQYF
>TRBJ1-1|NA|TRBV28|NA
TGTGCCAGCAGTTTACAGGGGACCCCGCAAGCTTTCTTT
CASSLQGTPQAFF
>TRBJ1-1|NA|TRBV12-5|NA
TGTGCTAGTGGTTTGAATGGCGGGGAAGCTTTCTTT
CASGLNGGEAFF
>TRBJ2-1|TRBD1|TRBV5-4|NA
TGTGCCAGCAGCCAATTGAGGGACAGACTCAATGAGCAGTTCTTC
CASSQLRDRLNEQFF
>TRBJ2-7|TRBD2|TRBV9|NA
TGTGCCAGCAGCGTAGGCCCCGGGACTAGCGGGGCATTAGAGCAGTACTTC
CASSVGPGTSGALEQYF
>TRBJ2-1|TRBD2|TRBV7-2|NA
TGTGCCAGCAGCTTAGCCCTTTCCGGGACTAGCGGGCAGTTCTTC
CASSLALSGTSGQFF
>TRBJ1-1|NA|TRBV2|NA
TGTGCCACCAACCAAGGCGGGACTGAAGCTTTCTTT
CATNQGGTEAFF
>TRBJ2-7|TRBD2|TRBV7-9|once
TGTGCCAGCAGCCAAGAGCGGGGTTCACCCTACGAGCAGTACTTC
CASSQERGSPYEQYF
>TRBJ1-5|NA|TRBV6-6|once
TGTGCCAGCAGTTACCGCTCGGGAGAGCCCCAGCATTTT
CASSYRSGEPQHF
>TRBJ1-1|NA|TRBV5-1|NA
TGCGCCAGCAGCTTTGGTCAGGGTCGTGTTGAAGCTTTCTTT
CASSFGQGRVEAFF
>TRBJ1-2|NA|TRBV28|NA
TGTGCCAGCAGTTTGGGGAGGGCTGGTTACTATGGCTACACCTTC
CASSLGRAGYYGYTF
>TRBJ1-2|NA|TRBV2|NA
TGTGCCAGCAGTGATTGGGGGGGGTATGGCTACACCTTC
CASSDWGGYGYTF
>TRBJ1-1|NA|TRBV28|few
TGTGCCAGCAGTTTATCTCAGGGGAACACTGAAGCTTTCTTT
CASSLSQGNTEAFF
>TRBJ2-7|TRBD1|TRBV5-5|NA
TGTGCCAGCAGCTTCGCGGCATCGACAGGGTCATCCTACGAGCAGTACTTC
CASSFAASTGSSYEQYF
>TRBJ2-7|NA|TRBV5-4|NA
TGTGCCAGCAGCTCGAACTCACCGTCCTACGAGCAGTACTTC
CASSSNSPSYEQYF
>TRBJ2-1|TRBD2|TRBV25-1|NA
TGTGCCAGCAGTCTAGCGCTCGGGGGGTACAATGAGCAGTTCTTC
CASSLALGGYNEQFF
>TRBJ1-4|NA|TRBV7-9|NA
TGTGCCAGCAGCCCCGGACAGTCTACACCTGCTGAAAAACTGTTTTTT
CASSPGQSTPAEKLFF
>TRBJ1-2|NA|TRBV7-2|NA
TGTGCCAGCAGCGCCCCGGGACACTTTTCTGACTACACCTTC
CASSAPGHFSDYTF
>TRBJ2-7|NA|TRBV28|NA
TGTGCCTCCCGAGGCGTCCACGAGCAGTACTTC
CASRGVHEQYF
>TRBJ2-7|TRBD1|TRBV28|NA
TGTGCCAGCAGTATCACCGGGACAGGAGGAGAGCAGTACTTC
CASSITGTGGEQYF